This T cell receptor beta chain originates from a study of T cells in Graves' hyperthyroidism and ophthalmopathy. The TCR beta CDR3 regions underwent amplification using RNA transcripts as the source. An initial round of RT-PCR targeting the TCR CDR3 relied on the HTBI primer set. TCRdb processed the multiplex PCR reads anew with MiXCR; each CDR3 protein has one entry. This table holds approximately 400,000 distinct CDR3 sequences, 19% found once. The V and J ends lost 0 bases and 7 bases respectively, with 12 bases between them. Germline CDR1 and CDR2: MNHEY and SVGEGT. CDR3 size: 14 residues. Specimen: blood. The chain has TRBV6-2 or TRBV6-3 and TRBJ1-1, with TRBD1 as a possible D gene (6 bases). The source is a woman aged 18-29 years with Graves' hyperthyroidism. CDR3 sequence reads: CASSYSGGYVEAFF. The CDR3 bases are TGTGCCAGCAGTTACTCTGGGGGCTATGTTGAAGCTTTCTTT.